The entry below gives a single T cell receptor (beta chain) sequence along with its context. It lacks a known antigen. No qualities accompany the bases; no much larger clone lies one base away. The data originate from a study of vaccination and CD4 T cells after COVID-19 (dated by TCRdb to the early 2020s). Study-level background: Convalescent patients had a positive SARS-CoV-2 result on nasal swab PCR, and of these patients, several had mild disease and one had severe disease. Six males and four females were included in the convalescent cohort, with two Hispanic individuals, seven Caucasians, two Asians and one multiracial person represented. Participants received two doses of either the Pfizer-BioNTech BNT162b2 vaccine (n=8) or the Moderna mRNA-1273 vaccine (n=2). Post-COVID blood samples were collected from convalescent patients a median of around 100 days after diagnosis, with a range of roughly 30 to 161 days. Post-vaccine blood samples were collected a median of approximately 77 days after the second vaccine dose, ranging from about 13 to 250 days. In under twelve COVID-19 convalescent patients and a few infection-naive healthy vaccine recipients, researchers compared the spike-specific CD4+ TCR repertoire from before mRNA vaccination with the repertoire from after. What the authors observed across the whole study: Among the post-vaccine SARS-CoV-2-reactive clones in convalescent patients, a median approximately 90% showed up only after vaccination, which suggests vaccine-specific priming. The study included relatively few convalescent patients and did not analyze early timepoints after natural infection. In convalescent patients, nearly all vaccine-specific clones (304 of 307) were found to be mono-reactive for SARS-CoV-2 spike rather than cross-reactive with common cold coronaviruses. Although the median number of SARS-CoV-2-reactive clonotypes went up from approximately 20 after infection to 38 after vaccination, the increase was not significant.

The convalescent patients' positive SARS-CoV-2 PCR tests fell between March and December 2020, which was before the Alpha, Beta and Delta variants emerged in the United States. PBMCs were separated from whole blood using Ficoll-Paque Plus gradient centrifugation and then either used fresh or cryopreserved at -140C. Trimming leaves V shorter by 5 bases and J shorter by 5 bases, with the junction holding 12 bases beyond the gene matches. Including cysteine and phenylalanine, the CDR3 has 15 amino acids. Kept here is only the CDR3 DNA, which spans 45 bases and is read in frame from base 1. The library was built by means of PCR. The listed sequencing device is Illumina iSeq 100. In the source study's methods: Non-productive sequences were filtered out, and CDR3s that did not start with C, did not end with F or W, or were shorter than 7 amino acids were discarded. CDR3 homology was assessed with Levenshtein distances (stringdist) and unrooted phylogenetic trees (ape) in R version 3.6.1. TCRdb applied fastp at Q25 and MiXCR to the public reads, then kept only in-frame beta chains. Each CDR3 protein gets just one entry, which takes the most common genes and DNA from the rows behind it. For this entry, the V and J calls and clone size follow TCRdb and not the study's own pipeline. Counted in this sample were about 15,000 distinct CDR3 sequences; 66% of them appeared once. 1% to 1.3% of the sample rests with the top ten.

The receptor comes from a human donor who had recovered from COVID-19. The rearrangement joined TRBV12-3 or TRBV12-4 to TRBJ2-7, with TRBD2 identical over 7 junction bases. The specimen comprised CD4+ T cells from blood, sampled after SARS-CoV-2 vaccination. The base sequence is TGTGCCAGCAGTCTCAGGGACTACCTTTGCAACGAGCAGTACTTC. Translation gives CASSLRDYLCNEQYF.